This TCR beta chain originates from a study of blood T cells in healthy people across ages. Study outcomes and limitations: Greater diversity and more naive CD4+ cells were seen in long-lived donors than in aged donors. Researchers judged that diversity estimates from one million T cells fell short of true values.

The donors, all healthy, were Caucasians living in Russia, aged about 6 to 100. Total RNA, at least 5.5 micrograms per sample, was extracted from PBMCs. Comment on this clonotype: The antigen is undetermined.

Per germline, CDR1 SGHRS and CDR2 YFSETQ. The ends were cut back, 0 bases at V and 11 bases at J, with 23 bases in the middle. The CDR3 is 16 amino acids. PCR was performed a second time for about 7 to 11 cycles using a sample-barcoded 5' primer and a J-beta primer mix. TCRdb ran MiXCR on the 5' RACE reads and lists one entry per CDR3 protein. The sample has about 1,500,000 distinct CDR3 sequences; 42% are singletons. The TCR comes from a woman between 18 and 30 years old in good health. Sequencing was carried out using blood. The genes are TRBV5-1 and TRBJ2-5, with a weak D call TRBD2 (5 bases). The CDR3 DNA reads TGCGCCAGCAGCTTGGTCACTAGAACGGGTAACAATGAGCAGTACTTC. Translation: CASSLVTRTGNNEQYF.